This TCR beta chain emerged from a study of patients and donors after allogeneic stem cell transplantation. TCRdb reprocessed the RT-PCR reads via MiXCR and lists one record per CDR3 protein. In the table there are roughly 190,000 distinct CDR3 sequences, roughly two fifths of which are singletons. Germline V CDR1 and CDR2: SGHTA, FQGNSA. This CDR3 has 14 residues. V shed 3 bases and J 3 bases; nucleotides not matched to a gene: 1. This clonotype was found a few times. The rearrangement links TRBV7-2 to TRBJ1-2; 10 bases match TRBD1. The sequence was obtained from a human donor who was either an allogeneic HSCT recipient or a stem cell or donor lymphocyte infusion donor (not recorded which). It is not recorded whose cells these are; they may come from a transplant donor. Sequencing used blood, either unsorted or a sorted T cell fraction (not recorded which). CDR3: CASSLTGGHYGYTF. CDR3 sequence (DNA): TGTGCCAGCAGCTTGACAGGGGGCCACTATGGCTACACCTTC.